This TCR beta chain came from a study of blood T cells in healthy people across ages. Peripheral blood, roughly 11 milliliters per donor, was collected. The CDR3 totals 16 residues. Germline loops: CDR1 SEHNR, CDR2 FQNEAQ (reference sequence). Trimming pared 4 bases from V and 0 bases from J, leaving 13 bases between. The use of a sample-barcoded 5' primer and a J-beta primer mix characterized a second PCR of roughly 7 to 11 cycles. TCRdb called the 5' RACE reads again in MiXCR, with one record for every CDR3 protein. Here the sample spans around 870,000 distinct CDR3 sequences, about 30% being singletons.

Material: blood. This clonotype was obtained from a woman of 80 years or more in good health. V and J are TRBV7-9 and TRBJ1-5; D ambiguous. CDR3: CASSSRTGFSNQPQHF. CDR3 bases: TGTGCCAGCAGCTCCCGCACGGGATTTAGCAATCAGCCCCAGCATTTT.